This T cell receptor beta chain is drawn from a study of cytomegalovirus exposure and HLA in healthy donors. The study's findings and limits: Later on, analysis showed that most CMV-associated TCR beta chains appeared to be HLA-restricted. Cytomegalovirus-associated TCR beta chains were listed, numbering 164.

This CDR3 comprises 13 residues. V lost 4 bases to trimming and J lost 7 bases, with 14 bases between them. CDR1 is SGHDT and CDR2 is YYEEEE in the germline V gene. On this clone itself: The antigen is unknown.

It was with 60 Vbeta and 13 Jbeta primers that the PCR ran. Profiling relied on immunoSEQ multiplex PCR, and the TCRdb table lists in-frame clones only, not all of them. The sample includes roughly 100,000 clones. This TCR came from a man aged 45 to 65 in good health and CMV-seronegative. The sample was PBMCs. The rearrangement links TRBV5-6 to TRBJ2-5, with a tentative D call TRBD2 (5 bases). CDR3 region: CASSGTRSGTQYF. The CDR3 DNA sequence: TGTGCCAGCAGCGGCACTAGGAGTGGGACCCAGTACTTC.